These T cell receptor beta chains were read from a single sample in a study of control samples from healthy donors and cancer patients. Using immunoSEQ multiplex PCR, the repertoire was profiled, and TCRdb retains in-frame clones only, with some absent. Its listing shows about 200,000 clones. Sequenced material: blood. These receptors all come from a woman aged 30 to 39 in good health. The CDR3 runs from the conserved cysteine through the conserved F or W. D genes are given only for firm matches.

j_gene,d_gene,v_gene,CDR3nt,CDR3aa
TRBJ1-2,NA,TRBV4-2,TGTGCCAGCAGCCAAGAGTGGGGGGACTATGGCTACACCTTC,CASSQEWGDYGYTF
TRBJ1-2,TRBD1,TRBV7-2,TGTGCCAGCAGCTCGGGACAGGGTGATGGCTACACCTTC,CASSSGQGDGYTF
TRBJ2-3,NA,TRBV6-5,TGTGCCAGTAAGCTGGATACGCAGTATTTT,CASKLDTQYF
TRBJ1-2,NA,TRBV4-3,TGCGCCAGCAGCCAGGGAATGACAGGAACCACCTTC,CASSQGMTGTTF
TRBJ2-3,NA,TRBV6-5,TGTGCCAGCAGATTTTCCGGGGATACGCAGTATTTT,CASRFSGDTQYF
TRBJ2-1,NA,TRBV28,TGTGCCAGCAGTTTTCGTATCCTTATACAGAGACCCGGTGAAGCCGACGACAATGAGCAGTTCTTC,CASSFRILIQRPGEADDNEQFF
TRBJ1-1,NA,TRBV12-3/TRBV12-4,TGTGCCAGCAGTTGGGCAGCTAACACTGAAGCTTTCTTT,CASSWAANTEAFF
TRBJ1-5,NA,TRBV19,TGTGCCAGTAGTTACGGCTATAGCAATCAGCCCCAGCATTTT,CASSYGYSNQPQHF
TRBJ2-7,NA,TRBV6-2/TRBV6-3,TGTGCCAGCAGTTACTCAAGGGGGAGCGGTAGCGAGCAGTACTTC,CASSYSRGSGSEQYF
TRBJ2-7,TRBD2,TRBV7-4,TGTGCCAGCAGCGATTCTAGCGGGGGGGTATCTTCCTACGAGCAGTACTTC,CASSDSSGGVSSYEQYF
TRBJ2-7,NA,TRBV5-5,TGTGCCAGCAGCTTAACAGACTACGAGCAGTACTTC,CASSLTDYEQYF
TRBJ2-1,TRBD1,TRBV24-1,TGTGCCACCAGTAACTCCGGGACAGGGGCGTACAATGAGCAGTTCTTC,CATSNSGTGAYNEQFF
TRBJ1-2,TRBD1,TRBV7-9,TGTGCCAGCAGAGGACAGGGGTATGGCTACACCTTC,CASRGQGYGYTF
TRBJ1-2,NA,TRBV4-3,TGCGCCAGCAGCCGGGAAGAGGGAAGTGGCTACACCTTC,CASSREEGSGYTF
TRBJ1-2,NA,TRBV25-1,TGTGCCAGCAGTGAATCCTGGGGGAACTATGGCTACACCTTC,CASSESWGNYGYTF
TRBJ2-2,NA,TRBV7-9,TGTGCCAGCAGCTTAAGGGGCGGGGAGCTGTTTTTT,CASSLRGGELFF
TRBJ1-4,NA,TRBV2,TGTGCCAGCAGCCCCGGAACTCTTAATGAAAAACTGTTTTTT,CASSPGTLNEKLFF
TRBJ2-1,TRBD1,TRBV9,TGTGCCAGCAGCGTAAACAGGGGGGCCTACAATGAGCAGTTCTTC,CASSVNRGAYNEQFF
TRBJ1-5,NA,TRBV7-2,TGTGCCAGCAGCTTAGTGAGGAGAAGCAATCAGCCCCAGCATTTT,CASSLVRRSNQPQHF
TRBJ1-4,NA,TRBV7-2,TGTGCCAGCAGCCGGACAGTGGATGGGGAAAAACTGTTTTTT,CASSRTVDGEKLFF
TRBJ2-7,NA,TRBV4-1,TGCGCCAGCAGCCAAGGCGGTTACGGGGGGCCTACCTACGAGCAGTACTTC,CASSQGGYGGPTYEQYF
TRBJ1-1,TRBD1,TRBV6-6,TGTGCCAGCAGACCACCGACAGGGGAGGACACTGAAGCTTTCTTT,CASRPPTGEDTEAFF
TRBJ1-1,NA,TRBV28,TGTGCCAGCAGTTTTCCCGCGAACACTGAAGCTTTCTTT,CASSFPANTEAFF
TRBJ1-2,TRBD1,TRBV7-3,TGTGCCAGCAGTCGTCAGGGGGGAACCGATGGCTACACCTTC,CASSRQGGTDGYTF
TRBJ2-2,NA,TRBV28,TGTGCCAGCAGCCCTGCTAGGGAGGACACCGGGGAGCTGTTTTTT,CASSPAREDTGELFF
TRBJ1-4,TRBD1,TRBV3-1/TRBV3-2,TGTGCCAGCAGCCGATATACGACAGGGGCTAATGAAAAACTGTTTTTT,CASSRYTTGANEKLFF
TRBJ1-5,TRBD1,TRBV2,TGTGCCAGCAGAGGGACAGGGGGTAGGGGGAATCAGCCCCAGCATTTT,CASRGTGGRGNQPQHF
TRBJ1-2,NA,TRBV21-1,TGTGCCAGCAGCAACAGTCGACAGGGGGCAATCTATGGCTACACCTTC,CASSNSRQGAIYGYTF
TRBJ2-7,NA,TRBV11-2,TGTGCCAGCAGCTCAACAGGGCACGAGCAGTACTTC,CASSSTGHEQYF
TRBJ2-1,TRBD2,TRBV9,TGTGCCAGCAGCGCCGGGACTAGCGGTTACAATGAGCAGTTCTTC,CASSAGTSGYNEQFF
TRBJ2-3,NA,TRBV24-1,TGTGCCACCAGTGATTCTGCAGATACGCAGTATTTT,CATSDSADTQYF
TRBJ2-3,TRBD2,TRBV7-6,TGTGCCAGCAGCTCAGCCGGGACTAGCCCCACAGATACGCAGTATTTT,CASSSAGTSPTDTQYF